What follows are 25 T cell receptor beta chains derived from one specimen sequenced in a study of blood T cell repertoires in COVID-19. This table comes from immunoSEQ multiplex PCR, and its TCRdb copy is limited to in-frame clones, with some not included. The sample yields 450,000 to 500,000 clones, 75% to 90% seen once. Sequencing used PBMCs or T cells enriched from blood (not recorded which). The receptors stem from a woman aged 55-75 years who had recovered from COVID-19.

This chain links TRBV5-3 with TRBJ1-5, with TRBD1 matching 10 bases. TRBV5-3 is an ORF, with its function uncertain. The CDR3 consists of 23 residues. J was trimmed by 2 bases and V by 1 base; bases with no gene match: 24. CDR3 sequence: CARSLKVPSFLTGQGLRNQPQHF. The CDR3 bases are TGTGCCAGAAGCTTGAAGGTCCCGTCATTCTTGACGGGACAGGGGCTTCGCAATCAGCCCCAGCATTTT.

CDR3 residues: CASSHHGLAGGTDTQYF. The DNA of the CDR3 is TGTGCCAGCAGCCATCACGGGCTAGCGGGGGGCACAGATACGCAGTATTTT. The chain joins TRBV11-2 to TRBJ2-3; the match to TRBD2 covers 10 bases. Germline CDR1 SGHAT, CDR2 FQNNGV. CDR3 size: 17 residues. V lost 5 bases to trimming and J lost 1 base; unmatched junction nucleotides: 9.

V and J are TRBV13 and TRBJ2-6; 9 positions match TRBD1. Trimming took 4 bases from V and 4 from J; bases not matched to a gene: 8. This CDR3 comprises 17 residues. Germline CDR1 PRHDT, CDR2 FYEKMQ (reference sequence). CDR3 coding DNA: TGTGCCAGCAGCTCGGGACAGGGAGGGGACGGGGCCAACGTCCTGACTTTC. It specifies CASSSGQGGDGANVLTF.

This chain joins TRBV30 and TRBJ2-7; 8 bases align to TRBD2. CDR1 and CDR2 from the germline V gene are GTSNPN and SVGIG (reference sequence). The CDR3 extends over 17 amino acids. The trim removed 1 base at V and 1 base at J, leaving 12 bases unmatched. CDR3 loop: CAWSAPGRAAHSYEQYV. The CDR3 nucleotides read TGTGCCTGGAGTGCCCCCGGGAGGGCAGCCCATTCCTACGAGCAGTACGTC.

This chain links TRBV6-5 with TRBJ1-5; TRBD1 matches at 7 bases. Looked up from germline, CDR1 is MNHEY and CDR2 is SVGAGI. This CDR3 is built from 14 residues. V shed 4 bases and J 6 bases; nucleotides not matched to a gene: 6. The CDR3 reads CASSSTGVGQPQHF. The CDR3 coding sequence is TGTGCCAGCAGTTCCACAGGGGTGGGTCAGCCCCAGCATTTT.

This chain uses TRBV5-5 with TRBJ1-2; TRBD1 matches 7 bases. V trimming: 4 bases; J trimming: 2 bases; junction bases outside the gene matches: 2. Germline V gene sequence: CDR1 SGHKS, CDR2 YYEKEE (reference sequence). The CDR3 has 13 residues. The CDR3 DNA follows: TGTGCCAGCAGCCAGGACAGGAACTATGGCTACACCTTC. Protein: CASSQDRNYGYTF.

The chain carries TRBV14 and TRBJ2-5, with 9 nucleotides matching TRBD2. With V trimmed by 4 bases and J by 2 bases, 5 bases remained unmatched. The germline V gene has CDR1 SGHDN and CDR2 FVKESK. The length of the CDR3 is 15 residues. CDR3 amino acids: CASSRWSGGQETQYF. CDR3 sequence (DNA): TGTGCCAGCAGCCGGTGGAGCGGGGGGCAAGAGACCCAGTACTTC.

This clone was recorded at least ten times. Other nucleotide sequences from this sample produce the same CDR3. The chain uses TRBV27 and TRBJ1-1; D gene unclear. Looked up from germline, CDR1 is MNHEY and CDR2 is SMNVEV (reference sequence). CDR3 length equals 14 residues. Trimming took 3 bases from V and 5 from J, leaving 13 bases between them. The CDR3 is CASSFNPGGTEAFF. CDR3 DNA sequence: TGTGCCAGCAGTTTCAACCCGGGCGGGACTGAAGCTTTCTTT.

The chain is built from TRBV3-1 (or the pseudogene TRBV3-2) and TRBJ1-6; 10 nucleotides match TRBD1. Per germline, CDR1 LGHDT and CDR2 YNNKEL (reference sequence). J lost 6 bases, V lost 4 bases, and 6 bases had no gene match. The CDR3 runs to 16 residues. CDR3 nucleotide sequence: TGTGCCAGCAGCCCAAGGACAGGGGGAACTAATTCACCCCTCCACTTT. Translated: CASSPRTGGTNSPLHF.

The chain combines TRBV9 with TRBJ2-5; D is perhaps TRBD2 (5 bases). This CDR3 has 14 amino acids. Germline CDR1 and CDR2: SGDLS and YYNGEE. V was shortened by 3 bases and J by 7 bases, with 16 bases between the two germline ends. CDR3 nucleotides: TGTGCCAGCAGCGCCCCTCCGGGCCGGGGGACCCAGTACTTC. Translated: CASSAPPGRGTQYF.

V and J are TRBV2 and TRBJ1-5; D might be TRBD1 (5 bases). In germline, CDR1 is SNHLY, CDR2 FYNNEI. V was clipped by 1 base and J by 7 bases, with 8 bases between them. The CDR3 covers 13 residues. CDR3 nucleotides: TGTGCCAGCAGTGAAGACAGGTCCCAGCCCCAGCATTTT. Its protein is CASSEDRSQPQHF.

V gene TRBV2 combines with J gene TRBJ1-4; D might be TRBD1 (5 bases). CDR1 and CDR2 (germline): SNHLY, FYNNEI. The CDR3 is made up of 14 amino acids. Trimming stripped 0 bases from V and 8 bases from J, with 10 bases between. The CDR3 bases are TGTGCCAGCAGTGAAGCGCCAGGGAGGGAAAAACTGTTTTTT. Translated: CASSEAPGREKLFF.

The chain employs TRBV10-3 and TRBJ2-7; a weak D match, TRBD1 (5 bases). The CDR3 loop spans 14 amino acids. The V gene lost 9 bases and the J gene lost 3 bases, with 18 bases spanning the gap. Per germline, CDR1 ENHRY and CDR2 SYGVKD. In DNA, the CDR3 is TGTGCCATGGCGGCGCAGGGTGGTCTCTACGAGCAGTACTTC. It yields the protein CAMAAQGGLYEQYF.

This CDR3 is CASGLVPLGPITPNTEAFF. DNA of the CDR3: TGTGCTAGTGGTTTGGTACCCCTAGGCCCCATCACTCCGAACACTGAAGCTTTCTTT. The rearrangement uses TRBV12-5 and TRBJ1-1; no reliable D call. The CDR3 totals 19 residues. Germline V gene sequence: CDR1 LGHNT, CDR2 FRNRAP. Trimming shortened V by 0 bases and J by 1 base, and 21 bases separated the two germline ends.

This chain connects TRBV4-1 to TRBJ1-5; TRBD1 matches 7 bases. V shed 1 base, J shed 4 bases, and the junction held 10 bases outside the gene matches. CDR1 is MGHRA and CDR2 is YSYEKL in the germline V gene. The CDR3 loop spans 17 amino acids. The CDR3 region is CASSQVHIGTDNQPQHF. The CDR3 DNA reads TGCGCCAGCAGCCAAGTGCATATAGGGACAGATAATCAGCCCCAGCATTTT.

CDR3 amino acids: CASSSLKGQYNPYEQYF. DNA of the CDR3: TGTGCCAGCAGTAGCCTGAAGGGACAGTATAATCCCTACGAGCAGTACTTC. This chain uses TRBV28 with TRBJ2-7; 7 bases align to TRBD1. This CDR3 contains 17 residues. Germline V lookup: CDR1 MDHEN, CDR2 SYDVKM. J lost 2 bases, V lost 5 bases, and 15 bases had no gene match.

The chain links TRBV10-1 to TRBJ2-1; D remains ambiguous. The germline V gene encodes CDR1 WNHNN and CDR2 SYGVQD (reference sequence). The CDR3 totals 13 residues. Between the trimmed V and J ends, which lost 0 bases and 6 bases, there was a span of 6 bases. CDR3 residues: CASSESLGNEQFF. In nucleotides, the CDR3 is TGCGCCAGCAGTGAGTCCCTCGGCAATGAGCAGTTCTTC.

V gene TRBV21-1 combines with J gene TRBJ2-7; the table's D call TRBD1 went unverified against the DNA. TRBV21-1 constitutes a pseudogene. The CDR3 has 14 residues. As DNA, the CDR3 is TGTGCCAGCGCCAACAGGCCAGGAGCCTACGAGCAGTACTTC. Translated: CASANRPGAYEQYF.

The chain carries TRBV29-1 and TRBJ2-1; TRBD1 aligns across 7 bases. With 4 bases clipped from V and 5 bases from J, the junction kept 17 bases outside the gene matches. CDR3 length: 17 amino acids. Germline-derived CDR1 and CDR2 are SQVTM and ANQGSEA. In DNA form, the CDR3 reads TGCAGCGTTGGGAATCGGGGCGTGAGGCAGGGGGACAATGAGCAGTTCTTC. Its translation: CSVGNRGVRQGDNEQFF.

This clone is a singleton in its sample. The chain carries TRBV27 and TRBJ1-5; maybe TRBD1 (6 bases). V lost 6 bases and J lost 7, with 19 bases in between. Germline assignment: CDR1 MNHEY and CDR2 SMNVEV (reference sequence). The CDR3 is 15 amino acids. CDR3 bases: TGTGCCAGCAGCGGATGGGGGGGACAAGGGCAGCCCCAGCATTTT. It codes for CASSGWGGQGQPQHF.

This clone appeared once. This chain connects TRBV24-1 to TRBJ1-1; a possible D gene is TRBD1 (6 bases). Looked up from germline, CDR1 is KGHDR and CDR2 is SFDVKD. V was pared by 2 bases and J by 0 bases, with 21 bases between. The CDR3 has 19 amino acids. The CDR3 loop reads CATSDCPGHWRLMNTEAFF. The CDR3 DNA reads as TGTGCCACCAGTGATTGTCCGGGACATTGGCGTCTCATGAACACTGAAGCTTTCTTT.

The chain couples TRBV11-2 to TRBJ2-7; the match to TRBD1 covers 9 bases. Trimming took 5 bases from V and 4 from J; bases not matched to a gene: 6. This CDR3 region has 14 residues. CDR1 is SGHAT, CDR2 FQNNGV, per germline. DNA for the CDR3: TGTGCCAGCAGCACAACGGGACAGGGTTACGAGCAGTACTTC. Translating it yields CASSTTGQGYEQYF.

The chain has TRBV6-5 and TRBJ1-2; no clear D. The CDR3 contains 13 residues. Trimming shortened V by 7 bases and J by 8 bases, and 17 bases separated the two germline ends. Germline V gives CDR1 MNHEY, CDR2 SVGAGI. The CDR3: CASTPSRGKGYTF. DNA for the CDR3: TGTGCCAGCACCCCCTCCCGGGGTAAGGGCTACACCTTC.

The chain has TRBV12-3 or TRBV12-4 and TRBJ2-2; tentative D call: TRBD1 (5 bases). The CDR3 is 13 amino acids. V was cut by 3 bases and J by 8 bases, with 10 bases left in between. The CDR3 DNA sequence: TGTGCCAGCAGTTTGGCCCGGACAGGGGAGCTGTTTTTT. This gives the protein CASSLARTGELFF.

The chain combines TRBV9 with TRBJ1-4, with TRBD1 identical over 7 bases. CDR1 and CDR2 from the germline V gene are SGDLS and YYNGEE. Trimming at V came to 3 bases and at J to 10 bases, leaving 6 bases not matched to a gene. CDR3 size: 13 residues. CDR3 nucleotide sequence: TGTGCCAGCAGCGCTTTACAGGGGAGAAAACTGTTTTTT. This gives the protein CASSALQGRKLFF.